The 2 T cell receptor beta chains below come from one sample, sequenced in a study of T cell clones after liver transplantation. Assay: immunoSEQ multiplex PCR; the TCRdb copy retains only in-frame clones and omits some. The sample carries about 75,000 clones, approximately 81% recorded once. Sequencing used CD4+ T cells from blood, obtained less than 50 months after liver transplant. The origin of the receptors is a human patient who received a liver transplant. Certain T cells may be donor cells from the graft.

The chain links TRBV9 to TRBJ2-3; tentatively, D is TRBD1 (8 bases). V dropped 4 bases and J dropped 1 base, with 16 bases sitting between them. The CDR3 sequence is 16 residues long. Per the germline V gene, CDR1 is SGDLS and CDR2 is YYNGEE. The CDR3 DNA reads TGTGCCAGCAGCACTAATACAGGGGGGGGCACAGATACGCAGTATTTT. This encodes CASSTNTGGGTDTQYF.

The chain carries TRBV5-1 and TRBJ2-7; D call uncertain. The ends were cut back, 4 bases at V and 7 bases at J, with 9 bases in the middle. Germline V gene lookup returns CDR1 SGHRS and CDR2 YFSETQ. The CDR3 is 11 residues long. In DNA form, the CDR3 reads TGCGCCAGCAGCCTCGACCGGGAGCAGTACTTC. It specifies CASSLDREQYF.